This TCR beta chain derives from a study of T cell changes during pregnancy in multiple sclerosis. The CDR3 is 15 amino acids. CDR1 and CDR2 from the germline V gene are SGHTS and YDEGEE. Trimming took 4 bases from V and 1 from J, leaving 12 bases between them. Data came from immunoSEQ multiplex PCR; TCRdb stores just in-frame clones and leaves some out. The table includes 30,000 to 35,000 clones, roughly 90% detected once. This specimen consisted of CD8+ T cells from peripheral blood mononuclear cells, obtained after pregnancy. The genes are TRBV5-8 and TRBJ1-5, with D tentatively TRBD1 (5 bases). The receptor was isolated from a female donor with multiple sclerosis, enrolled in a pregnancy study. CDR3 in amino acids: CASSLWGVSNQPQHF. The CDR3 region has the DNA TGTGCCAGCAGCCTCTGGGGGGTCAGCAATCAGCCCCAGCATTTT.